The 16 T cell receptor beta chains in this list originate from one sample, sequenced in a study of PD-1 blockade in classical Hodgkin lymphoma. Brentuximab vedotin exposure varied, and every patient relapsed after autologous stem cell transplantation. Profiled with immunoSEQ multiplex PCR; TCRdb holds only in-frame clones, not every one. The sample has 49,000 or so clones; over 60% are singletons. Sequencing used peripheral blood mononuclear cells (PBMCs), obtained before the second cycle of nivolumab. The origin of the receptors is a human donor with classical Hodgkin lymphoma.

This clone was observed once. J is TRBJ2-1 and V is TRBV11-3, with TRBD2 matching 10 bases. The CDR3 covers 16 residues. J gave up 9 bases and V 3 bases, and 11 bases lay outside the gene matches. Germline CDR1 and CDR2: SGHNT and YENEEA. For the CDR3, the DNA is TGTGCCAGCAGCTTGGGCCCGGGACTAGCGACTGGTGAGCAGTTCTTC. Translation: CASSLGPGLATGEQFF.

J is TRBJ2-7 and V is TRBV11-2; D not certain. CDR3 length equals 13 residues. V lost 5 bases and J lost 4, with 12 bases in between. From germline, CDR1 is SGHAT and CDR2 FQNNGV. The CDR3 coding sequence is TGTGCCAGCAGCCCCACGGACCATTACGAGCAGTACTTC. This gives the protein CASSPTDHYEQYF.

This clone was picked up one time. The J gene is TRBJ2-1, the V gene TRBV12-5; D uncertain. V lost 9 bases and J lost 0, with 3 bases in between. The CDR3 is made up of 11 amino acids. Germline V gene lookup returns CDR1 LGHNT and CDR2 FRNRAP. In DNA form, the CDR3 reads TGTGCTAGCAGCTCCTACAATGAGCAGTTCTTC. This codes for CASSSYNEQFF.

The V call is TRBV19, the J call TRBJ2-3, with a possible D match to TRBD2 (6 bases). The germline gives CDR1 LNHDA, CDR2 SQIVND (reference sequence). There are 16 residues in the CDR3. The V gene lost 5 bases and the J gene lost 0 bases, with 15 bases spanning the gap. The CDR3: CASSPYGTASTDTQYF. DNA for the CDR3: TGTGCCAGTAGTCCCTACGGGACTGCCAGCACAGATACGCAGTATTTT.

This clone was seen a few times. The J gene is TRBJ1-1, the V gene TRBV4-2; TRBD1 is a possible D gene (5 bases). This CDR3 comprises 16 residues. The germline V and J ends were trimmed by 0 bases and 7 bases, with 18 bases remaining between them. Germline V lookup: CDR1 LGHNA, CDR2 YNFKEQ. The CDR3 here is CASSQDSNRDLGEAFF. CDR3 nucleotides: TGTGCCAGCAGCCAAGATTCTAACCGGGACCTGGGTGAAGCTTTCTTT.

Only a few counts were recorded for this clone. V gene TRBV7-2 combines with J gene TRBJ2-2; tentative D call: TRBD1 (6 bases). This CDR3 has 15 residues. Per the germline V gene, CDR1 is SGHTA and CDR2 is FQGNSA. Trimming took 4 bases from V and 7 from J, leaving 16 bases between them. CDR3 DNA sequence: TGTGCCAGCAGCTGGGTACACAGGGATGTCGGGGAGCTGTTTTTT. It codes for CASSWVHRDVGELFF.

The chain carries TRBV5-1 and TRBJ2-2; 7 bases align to TRBD2. This CDR3 comprises 16 residues. Germline lookup yields CDR1 SGHRS and CDR2 YFSETQ. V shed 0 bases and J 3 bases; nucleotides not matched to a gene: 5. In DNA, the CDR3 is TGCGCCAGCAGCTTGGTTAGCGGGCGCCACACCGGGGAGCTGTTTTTT. Amino acids: CASSLVSGRHTGELFF.

The chain uses TRBV9 and TRBJ2-5; tentative D call: TRBD2 (6 bases). Germline CDR1 is SGDLS and CDR2 is YYNGEE. The CDR3 runs to 14 residues. V lost 0 bases, J lost 3 bases, and 9 bases lay in between. This CDR3 reads CASSVGVAEETQYF. For the CDR3, the DNA is TGTGCCAGCAGCGTAGGAGTAGCGGAAGAGACCCAGTACTTC. The entire variable domain, with the rest obtained from reference TRBV9 and TRBJ2-5, is as follows: DSGVTQTPKHLITATGQRVTLRCSPRSGDLSVYWYQQSLDQGLQFLIQYYNGEERAKGNILERFSAQQFPDLHSELNLSSLELGDSALYFCASSVGVAEETQYFGPGTRLLVL.

This clone was seen only a few times. The rearrangement uses TRBV5-4 and TRBJ1-1; D is undetermined. In germline, CDR1 is SGHNT, CDR2 YYREEE (reference sequence). The CDR3 length is 15 residues. V was shortened by 2 bases and J by 8 bases, with 19 bases between the two germline ends. The CDR3, as DNA: TGTGCCAGCAGCTTTCGGAACGACGGACCCACAGAAGCTTTCTTT. Protein product: CASSFRNDGPTEAFF.

This clone was recorded once. The V and J genes are TRBV4-3 and TRBJ2-3, with 8 nucleotides matching TRBD1. The CDR3 covers 15 residues. Germline trimming cut 4 bases from V and 8 bases from J; bases unmatched to any gene: 11. Per germline, CDR1 LGHNA and CDR2 YSLEER. The CDR3 is CASSLTAGGLSTQYF. CDR3 DNA: TGCGCCAGCAGCCTAACCGCAGGGGGCCTTAGTACGCAGTATTTT.

The rearrangement joins TRBV19 to TRBJ2-1, with TRBD1 matching over 8 bases. CDR3 length: 17 residues. The ends lost 7 bases at V and 0 bases at J; junction bases unmatched: 11. Germline loops: CDR1 LNHDA, CDR2 SQIVND (reference sequence). The CDR3 sequence is CASTLRDRGSSYNEQFF. DNA of the CDR3: TGTGCCAGTACCTTACGAGACAGGGGTAGCTCCTACAATGAGCAGTTCTTC. Variable domain in full (rest from reference TRBV19 and TRBJ2-1): DGGITQSPKYLFRKEGQNVTLSCEQNLNHDAMYWYRQDPGQGLRLIYYSQIVNDFQKGDIAEGYSVSREKKESFPLTVTSAQKNPTAFYLCASTLRDRGSSYNEQFFGPGTRLTVL.

The gene calls are TRBV2 and TRBJ2-7; D remains unclear. Between the trimmed V and J ends, which lost 0 bases and 7 bases, there was a span of 16 bases. This CDR3 comprises 15 residues. The V gene's germline CDR1 is SNHLY and CDR2 FYNNEI. This CDR3 is CASSEASRSHIEQYF. CDR3 nucleotides: TGTGCCAGCAGTGAAGCCTCCAGGAGTCATATAGAGCAGTACTTC.

This chain joins TRBV5-1 and TRBJ1-4; D possibly corresponds to TRBD1 (5 bases). This CDR3 is built from 15 residues. V was shortened by 4 bases and J by 4 bases, with 14 bases between the two germline ends. CDR1 and CDR2 from the germline V gene are SGHRS and YFSETQ. CDR3 nucleotide sequence: TGCGCCAGCAGCCCTGACCAGGGATTTAATGAAAAACTGTTTTTT. This codes for CASSPDQGFNEKLFF.

For this clone: One end of the junction varies from germline; a read error may be responsible. The chain recombines TRBV7-2 with TRBJ1-6; tentatively, D is TRBD1 (5 bases). This CDR3 has 12 residues. Looked up from germline, CDR1 is SGHTA and CDR2 is FQGNSA. In DNA form, the CDR3 reads TGTGCCAGCAGCTTAGCTTTGAAGGGACTTAGCTTT. This gives the protein CASSLALKGLSF.

The chain joins TRBV5-4 to TRBJ1-6; 9 bases align to TRBD1. Germline V lookup: CDR1 SGHNT, CDR2 YYREEE (reference sequence). V lost 0 bases and J lost 10; bases outside the gene matches: 2. The CDR3 sequence is 14 residues long. The CDR3 here is CASSLGQGDSPLHF. The CDR3 nucleotides are TGTGCCAGCAGCTTGGGACAGGGGGACTCACCCCTCCACTTT.

The chain couples TRBV12-5 to TRBJ2-1, with TRBD2 matching over 12 bases. CDR1 and CDR2 from the germline V gene are LGHNT and FRNRAP. The CDR3 is 16 residues long. The J segment lost 7 bases and the V segment lost 1 base, leaving 5 bases of the junction unmatched. The DNA of the CDR3 is TGTGCTAGTGGTTTGGACCGGACTAGCGGGGTAAATGAGCAGTTCTTC. Residues: CASGLDRTSGVNEQFF.